The 18 T cell receptor beta chains below come from one sample, sequenced in a study of cytomegalovirus exposure and HLA in healthy donors. The PCR was carried out with 60 Vbeta primers and 13 Jbeta primers. Some clones are missing from TCRdb's copy, which holds only in-frame ones; the method was immunoSEQ multiplex PCR. The data contain about 110,000 clones, 60% to 80% of them singletons. Sequenced input: PBMCs. The receptors stem from a boy between 10 and 17 years old in good health and CMV-seronegative.

V gene TRBV11-3 combines with J gene TRBJ1-1; no clear D gene. CDR1 is SGHNT, CDR2 YENEEA, per germline. The V and J ends lost 5 bases and 6 bases respectively, with 10 bases between them. This CDR3 has 12 amino acids. The CDR3 nucleotides are TGTGCCAGCAGCCCCCGGGGAGCTGAAGCTTTCTTT. Its protein is CASSPRGAEAFF.

The chain couples TRBV7-2 to TRBJ2-1; 8 bases line up with TRBD2. The junction had 7 bases not matched to a gene; V was cut back by 6 bases and J by 9 bases. The CDR3 has 13 amino acids. Germline values: CDR1 SGHTA, CDR2 FQGNSA. The CDR3 sequence is CASSPGLASEQFF. The CDR3, as DNA: TGTGCCAGCAGTCCCGGACTAGCAAGTGAGCAGTTCTTC. The full variable domain, with the rest looked up from reference TRBV7-2 and TRBJ2-1, is GAGVSQSPSNKVTEKGKDVELRCDPISGHTALYWYRQSLGQGLEFLIYFQGNSAPDKSGLPSDRFSAERTGGSVSTLTIQRTQQEDSAVYLCASSPGLASEQFFGPGTRLTVL.

The gene calls are TRBV7-6 and TRBJ2-2; 8 positions match TRBD1. CDR3 length: 15 amino acids. CDR1 and CDR2 from the germline V gene are SGHVS and FNYEAQ. The V and J ends lost 1 base and 4 bases, in that order; junction bases with no gene match: 2. Here the CDR3 DNA reads TGTGCCAGCAGCTTAGACAGGGGGAGCACCGGGGAGCTGTTTTTT. As protein: CASSLDRGSTGELFF. Full variable domain (outside the CDR3, taken from reference TRBV7-6 and TRBJ2-2): GAGVSQSPRYKVTKRGQDVALRCDPISGHVSLYWYRQALGQGPEFLTYFNYEAQQDKSGLPNDRFSAERPEGSISTLTIQRTEQRDSAMYRCASSLDRGSTGELFFGEGSRLTVL.

This clone has a handful of counts. V and J are TRBV11-2 and TRBJ1-2; D is unclear. The germline V gene has CDR1 SGHAT and CDR2 FQNNGV. Trimming removed 6 bases at V and 8 bases at J, with 16 bases between. The CDR3 is made up of 13 amino acids. The CDR3 sequence: CASSRRGVWGYTF. The CDR3 DNA reads as TGTGCCAGCAGTCGGCGCGGGGTGTGGGGCTACACCTTC.

This rearrangement joins TRBV7-6 to TRBJ2-7; the D is unclear. V lost 0 bases and J 0 bases, leaving 6 bases between the germline ends. The germline V gene has CDR1 SGHVS and CDR2 FNYEAQ. CDR3 length: 14 residues. In DNA form, the CDR3 reads TGTGCCAGCAGCTTAGCGGTTAGCTCCTACGAGCAGTACTTC. It translates to CASSLAVSSYEQYF.

This clone was found once. This chain joins TRBV4-1 and TRBJ2-1; 9 nucleotides match TRBD2. The V segment lost 0 bases and the J segment 7 bases; nucleotides outside the gene matches: 10. Germline loops: CDR1 MGHRA, CDR2 YSYEKL. The CDR3 runs 17 residues. The CDR3 region is CASSQDIRSGGWNEQFF. Written as DNA, the CDR3 is TGCGCCAGCAGCCAAGATATACGTAGCGGGGGATGGAATGAGCAGTTCTTC.

This clone was recorded once. The rearrangement uses TRBV9 and TRBJ1-5; TRBD1 matches 9 bases. Trimming removed 0 bases from V and 4 bases from J; junction bases left unmatched: 2. Germline CDR1 is SGDLS and CDR2 is YYNGEE. CDR3 length: 15 amino acids. In nucleotides, the CDR3 is TGTGCCAGCAGCGTAGACGGACAGGGGAATCAGCCCCAGCATTTT. It codes for CASSVDGQGNQPQHF.

CDR3: CAGGLAGADTQYF. The CDR3 DNA reads TGTGCAGGAGGGCTAGCGGGGGCAGATACGCAGTATTTT. This chain connects TRBV30 to TRBJ2-3, with 10 bases aligning to TRBD2. Germline V lookup: CDR1 GTSNPN, CDR2 SVGIG (reference sequence). The CDR3 totals 13 residues.

The chain joins TRBV19 to TRBJ1-5; TRBD1 is a possible D gene (5 bases). CDR3 length equals 15 residues. Germline-derived CDR1 and CDR2 are LNHDA and SQIVND (reference sequence). V was trimmed by 1 base and J by 6 bases, leaving 13 bases between them. This CDR3 reads CASSIVAGNGQPQHF. The CDR3 DNA reads TGTGCCAGTAGTATAGTGGCAGGGAATGGTCAGCCCCAGCATTTT.

This CDR3 reads CATFIDRGAYEQYF. CDR3 sequence (DNA): TGCGCCACCTTTATAGACAGGGGGGCCTACGAGCAGTACTTC. The chain combines TRBV10-1 with TRBJ2-7; 9 bases agree with TRBD1. Trimming cost V 10 bases and J 2 bases; bases outside gene matches: 9. Germline-derived CDR1 and CDR2 are WNHNN and SYGVQD (reference sequence). This CDR3 spans 14 amino acids.

This sequence joins TRBV7-9 and TRBJ1-4; D may be TRBD1 (5 bases). With 5 bases removed from V and 3 bases from J, the gap between germline ends came to 13 bases. The CDR3 sequence is 15 residues long. CDR1 and CDR2 (germline): SEHNR, FQNEAQ (reference sequence). The CDR3 DNA follows: TGTGCCAGCAGCCTGGGGGACTCGGCTAATGAAAAACTGTTTTTT. Residues: CASSLGDSANEKLFF. Looking up the rest from reference TRBV7-9 and TRBJ1-4 gives the full variable domain: DTGVSQNPRHKITKRGQNVTFRCDPISEHNRLYWYRQTLGQGPEFLTYFQNEAQLEKSRLLSDRFSAERPKGSFSTLEIQRTEQGDSAMYLCASSLGDSANEKLFFGSGTQLSVL.

The chain is built from TRBV4-1 and TRBJ1-2; D remains ambiguous. The CDR3 totals 13 residues. CDR1 and CDR2 (germline): MGHRA, YSYEKL. The V gene lost 1 base and the J gene lost 5 bases, with 8 bases spanning the gap. CDR3 nucleotide sequence: TGCGCCAGCAGCCAAGTGTCCGGGTATGGCTACACCTTC. Translating it yields CASSQVSGYGYTF.

The chain recombines TRBV11-3 with TRBJ2-5; 12 bases map to TRBD2. CDR3 length: 20 residues. From germline, CDR1 is SGHNT and CDR2 YENEEA. The V segment lost 0 bases and the J segment 7 bases; nucleotides outside the gene matches: 18. CDR3 in amino acids: CASSLEGGWGLAGGPGTQYF. DNA for the CDR3: TGTGCCAGCAGCTTAGAAGGGGGTTGGGGGCTAGCGGGAGGGCCCGGGACCCAGTACTTC.

The CDR3 DNA reads as TGTGCCAGCAGTGTGGACAGGGAGGGGTCCTACGAGCAGTACTTC. Protein sequence: CASSVDREGSYEQYF. This rearrangement joins TRBV28 to TRBJ2-7; D is possibly TRBD1 (8 bases). CDR1 and CDR2 (germline): MDHEN, SYDVKM. There are 15 residues in the CDR3. Trimming took 5 bases from V and 1 from J, leaving 15 bases between them.

This clone was detected only a few times. The rearrangement links TRBV5-4 to TRBJ1-1; 9 nucleotides match TRBD1. V shed 4 bases and J 8 bases; nucleotides not matched to a gene: 9. CDR1 and CDR2 (germline): SGHNT, YYREEE (reference sequence). The length of the CDR3 is 14 residues. This CDR3 is CASSPSVQGAEAFF. In DNA, the CDR3 is TGTGCCAGCAGCCCCTCGGTACAGGGGGCCGAAGCTTTCTTT.

A single count supports this clone. The chain recombines TRBV5-1 with TRBJ2-2, with 7 nucleotides matching TRBD1. CDR3 length: 15 amino acids. Germline CDR1 is SGHRS and CDR2 is YFSETQ. Trimming at V came to 1 base and at J to 7 bases, leaving 7 bases not matched to a gene. CDR3 sequence: CASSLFGTVGGELFF. The CDR3 DNA reads as TGCGCCAGCAGCTTGTTCGGGACAGTTGGCGGGGAGCTGTTTTTT.

J is TRBJ1-1 and V is TRBV7-9; possible D gene TRBD1, 5 bases. Germline V lookup: CDR1 SEHNR, CDR2 FQNEAQ (reference sequence). This CDR3 region has 15 residues. Trimming removed 0 bases at V and 3 bases at J, with 11 bases between. The CDR3 bases are TGTGCCAGCAGCTTAGCCGCCAGGGAAGACACTGAAGCTTTCTTT. Translating it yields CASSLAAREDTEAFF.

This clone appeared a single time. The chain couples TRBV28 to TRBJ2-7; D is unclear. The germline gives CDR1 MDHEN, CDR2 SYDVKM. V lost 3 bases to trimming and J lost 2 bases, with 11 bases between them. The CDR3 is made up of 14 amino acids. The CDR3 DNA follows: TGTGCCAGCAGTTTTAGTCAAAACCCCTACGAGCAGTACTTC. Its translation: CASSFSQNPYEQYF.